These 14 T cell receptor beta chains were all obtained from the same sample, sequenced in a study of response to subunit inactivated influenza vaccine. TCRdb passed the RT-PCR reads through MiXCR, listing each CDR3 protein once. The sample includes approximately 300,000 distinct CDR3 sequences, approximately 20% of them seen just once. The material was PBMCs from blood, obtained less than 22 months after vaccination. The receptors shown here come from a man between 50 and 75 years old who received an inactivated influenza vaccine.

In DNA, the CDR3 is TGTGCCAGCAGTTTCCCAGCCCGAGCGTACAATGAGCAGTTCTTC. Its translation is CASSFPARAYNEQFF. The V and J genes are TRBV12-3 or TRBV12-4 and TRBJ2-1; no clear D. Between the trimmed V and J ends, which lost 3 bases and 4 bases, there was a span of 13 bases. There are 15 residues in the CDR3.

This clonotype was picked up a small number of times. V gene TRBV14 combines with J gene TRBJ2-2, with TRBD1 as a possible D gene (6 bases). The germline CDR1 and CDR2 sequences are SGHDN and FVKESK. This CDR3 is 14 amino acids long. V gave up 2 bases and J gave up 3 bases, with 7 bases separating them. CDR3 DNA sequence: TGTGCCAGCAGCCAATACAGGGACACCGGGGAGCTGTTTTTT. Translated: CASSQYRDTGELFF.

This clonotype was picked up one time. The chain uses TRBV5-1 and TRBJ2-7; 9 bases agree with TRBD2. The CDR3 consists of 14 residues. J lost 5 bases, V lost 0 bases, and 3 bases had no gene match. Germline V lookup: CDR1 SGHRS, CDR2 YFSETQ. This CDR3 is CASSLERTSDEQYF. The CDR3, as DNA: TGCGCCAGCAGCTTGGAACGGACTAGCGACGAGCAGTACTTC.

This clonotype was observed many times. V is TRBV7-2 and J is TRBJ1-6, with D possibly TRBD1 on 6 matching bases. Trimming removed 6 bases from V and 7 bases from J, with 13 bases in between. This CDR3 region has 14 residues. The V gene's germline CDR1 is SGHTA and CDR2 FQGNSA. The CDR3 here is CASSYRVLNSPLHF. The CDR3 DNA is TGTGCCAGCAGTTACAGGGTTCTCAATTCACCCCTCCACTTT.

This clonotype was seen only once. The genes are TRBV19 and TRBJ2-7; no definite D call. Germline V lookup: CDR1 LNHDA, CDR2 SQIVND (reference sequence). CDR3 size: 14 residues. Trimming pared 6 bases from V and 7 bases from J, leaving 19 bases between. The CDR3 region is CASSRLVASGEQYF. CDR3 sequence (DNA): TGTGCCAGTAGCCGCCTCGTCGCATCTGGAGAGCAGTACTTC.

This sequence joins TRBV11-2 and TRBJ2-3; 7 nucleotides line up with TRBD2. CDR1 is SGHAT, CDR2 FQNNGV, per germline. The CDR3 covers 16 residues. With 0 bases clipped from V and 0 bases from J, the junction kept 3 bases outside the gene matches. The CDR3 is CASSLDEGGSTDTQYF. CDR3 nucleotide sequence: TGTGCCAGCAGCTTAGATGAGGGAGGGAGCACAGATACGCAGTATTTT.

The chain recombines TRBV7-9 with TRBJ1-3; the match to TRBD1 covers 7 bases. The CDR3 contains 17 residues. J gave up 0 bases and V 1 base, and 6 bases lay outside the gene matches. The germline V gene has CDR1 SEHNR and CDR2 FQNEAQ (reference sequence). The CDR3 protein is CASSLGDRQGSGNTIYF. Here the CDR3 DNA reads TGTGCCAGCAGCTTAGGGGACCGACAGGGCTCTGGAAACACCATATATTTT.

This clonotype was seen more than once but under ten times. CDR3 nucleotides: TGTGCCAGCAGCTTAGAAAGACTGACCCAGTACTTC. Translated: CASSLERLTQYF. This chain links TRBV11-2 with TRBJ2-5; D unclear. The germline V gene encodes CDR1 SGHAT and CDR2 FQNNGV. This CDR3 contains 12 residues. The V end was cut by 0 bases, the J end by 7 bases, with 6 bases between.

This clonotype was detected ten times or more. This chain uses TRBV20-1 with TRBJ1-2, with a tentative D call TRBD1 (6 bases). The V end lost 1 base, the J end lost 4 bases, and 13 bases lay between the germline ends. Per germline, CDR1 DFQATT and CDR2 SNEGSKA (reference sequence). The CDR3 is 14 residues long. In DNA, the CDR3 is TGCAGTGCTAGAGGGCAGGGGCTGGGCTATGGCTACACCTTC. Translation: CSARGQGLGYGYTF.

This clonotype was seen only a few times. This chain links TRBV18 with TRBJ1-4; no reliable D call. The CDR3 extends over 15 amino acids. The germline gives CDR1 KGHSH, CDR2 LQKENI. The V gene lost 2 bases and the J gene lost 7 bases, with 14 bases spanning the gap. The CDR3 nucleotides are TGTGCCAGCTCACCATACGTTAACCCCGGTGAAAAACTGTTTTTT. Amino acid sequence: CASSPYVNPGEKLFF.

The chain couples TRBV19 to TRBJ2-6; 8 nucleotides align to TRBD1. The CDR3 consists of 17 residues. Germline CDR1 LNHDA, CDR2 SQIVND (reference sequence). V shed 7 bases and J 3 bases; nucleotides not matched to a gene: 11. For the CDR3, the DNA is TGTGCCAGTACCGCCGACAGGGGCGCAAGTGGGGCCAACGTCCTGACTTTC. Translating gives CASTADRGASGANVLTF. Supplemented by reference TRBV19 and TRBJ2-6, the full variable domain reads DGGITQSPKYLFRKEGQNVTLSCEQNLNHDAMYWYRQDPGQGLRLIYYSQIVNDFQKGDIAEGYSVSREKKESFPLTVTSAQKNPTAFYLCASTADRGASGANVLTFGAGSRLTVL.

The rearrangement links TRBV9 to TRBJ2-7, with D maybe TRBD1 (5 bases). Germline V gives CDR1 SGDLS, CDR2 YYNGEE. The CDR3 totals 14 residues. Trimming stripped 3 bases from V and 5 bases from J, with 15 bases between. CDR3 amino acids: CASSASGPEDEQYF. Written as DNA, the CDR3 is TGTGCCAGCAGCGCCTCAGGGCCCGAAGACGAGCAGTACTTC. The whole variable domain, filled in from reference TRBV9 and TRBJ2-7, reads DSGVTQTPKHLITATGQRVTLRCSPRSGDLSVYWYQQSLDQGLQFLIQYYNGEERAKGNILERFSAQQFPDLHSELNLSSLELGDSALYFCASSASGPEDEQYFGPGTRLTVT.

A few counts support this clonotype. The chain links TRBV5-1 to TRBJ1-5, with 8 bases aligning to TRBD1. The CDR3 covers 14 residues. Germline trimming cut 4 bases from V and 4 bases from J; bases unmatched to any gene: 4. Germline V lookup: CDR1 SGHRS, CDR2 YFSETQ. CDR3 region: CASSPTGANQPQHF. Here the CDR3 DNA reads TGCGCCAGCAGCCCGACAGGGGCGAATCAGCCCCAGCATTTT.

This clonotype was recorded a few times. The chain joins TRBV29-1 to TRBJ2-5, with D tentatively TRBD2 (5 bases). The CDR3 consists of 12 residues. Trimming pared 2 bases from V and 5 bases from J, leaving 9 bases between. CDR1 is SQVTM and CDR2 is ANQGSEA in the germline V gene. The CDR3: CSVELSGETQYF. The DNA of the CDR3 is TGCAGCGTTGAATTGTCGGGGGAGACCCAGTACTTC.